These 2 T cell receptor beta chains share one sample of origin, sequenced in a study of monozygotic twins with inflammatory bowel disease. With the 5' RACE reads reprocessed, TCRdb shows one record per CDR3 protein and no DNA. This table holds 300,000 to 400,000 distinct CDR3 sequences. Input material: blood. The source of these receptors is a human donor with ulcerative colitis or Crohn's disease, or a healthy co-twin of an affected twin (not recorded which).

CDR3 amino acids: CASRLAGGRSEQFF. This rearrangement joins TRBV11-2 to TRBJ2-1; without DNA, the TCRdb call of TRBD1 cannot be checked. Per germline, CDR1 SGHAT and CDR2 FQNNGV. This CDR3 spans 14 amino acids.

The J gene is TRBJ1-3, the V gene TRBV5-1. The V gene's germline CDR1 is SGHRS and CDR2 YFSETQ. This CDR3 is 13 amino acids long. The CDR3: CASSHDGGNTIYF.